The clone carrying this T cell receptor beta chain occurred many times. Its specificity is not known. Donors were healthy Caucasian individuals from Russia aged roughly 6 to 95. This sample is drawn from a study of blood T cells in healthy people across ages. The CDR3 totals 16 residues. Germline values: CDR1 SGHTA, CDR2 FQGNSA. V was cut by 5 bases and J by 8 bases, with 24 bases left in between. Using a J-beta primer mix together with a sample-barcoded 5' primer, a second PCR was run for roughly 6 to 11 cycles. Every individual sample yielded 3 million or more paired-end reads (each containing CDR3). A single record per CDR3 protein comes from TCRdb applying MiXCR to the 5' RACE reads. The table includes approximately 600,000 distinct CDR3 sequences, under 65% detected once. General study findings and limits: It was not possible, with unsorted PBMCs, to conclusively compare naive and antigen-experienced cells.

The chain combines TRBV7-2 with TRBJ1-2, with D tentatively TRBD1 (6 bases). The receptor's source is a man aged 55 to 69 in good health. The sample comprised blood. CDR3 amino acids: CASSPRGGVQKNGYTF. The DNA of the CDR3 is TGTGCCAGCAGCCCAAGGGGGGGGGTTCAGAAAAACGGCTACACCTTC.